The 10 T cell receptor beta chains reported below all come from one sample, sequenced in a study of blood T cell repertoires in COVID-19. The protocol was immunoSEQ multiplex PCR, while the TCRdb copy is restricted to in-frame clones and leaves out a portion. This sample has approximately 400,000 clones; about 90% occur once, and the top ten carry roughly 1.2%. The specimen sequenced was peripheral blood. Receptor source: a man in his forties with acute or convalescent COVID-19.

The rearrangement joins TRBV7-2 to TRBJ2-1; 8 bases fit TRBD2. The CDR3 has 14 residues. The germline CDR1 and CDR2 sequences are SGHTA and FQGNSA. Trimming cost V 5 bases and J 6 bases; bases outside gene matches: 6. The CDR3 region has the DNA TGTGCCAGCAGCCTAATAGCGGGGCCCAATGAGCAGTTCTTC. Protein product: CASSLIAGPNEQFF.

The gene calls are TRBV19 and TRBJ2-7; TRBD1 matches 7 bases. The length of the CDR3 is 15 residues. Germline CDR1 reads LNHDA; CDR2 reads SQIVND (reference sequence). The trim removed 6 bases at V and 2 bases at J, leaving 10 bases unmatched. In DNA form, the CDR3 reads TGTGCCAGTAGCGACCCCCGGGACAGACCCTACGAGCAGTACTTC. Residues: CASSDPRDRPYEQYF.

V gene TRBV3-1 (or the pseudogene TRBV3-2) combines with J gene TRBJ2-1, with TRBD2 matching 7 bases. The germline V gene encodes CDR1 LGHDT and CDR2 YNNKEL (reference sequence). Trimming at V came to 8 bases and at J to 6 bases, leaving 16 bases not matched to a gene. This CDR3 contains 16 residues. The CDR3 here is CASRNRAGDVANEQFF. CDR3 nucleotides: TGTGCCAGCCGAAATCGGGCGGGAGACGTGGCCAATGAGCAGTTCTTC.

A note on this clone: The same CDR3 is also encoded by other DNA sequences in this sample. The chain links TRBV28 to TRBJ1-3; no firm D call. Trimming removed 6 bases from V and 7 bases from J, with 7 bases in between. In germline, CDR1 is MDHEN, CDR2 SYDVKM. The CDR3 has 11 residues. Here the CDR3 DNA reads TGTGCCAGCAGGGGAGGGAACACCATATATTTT. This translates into CASRGGNTIYF. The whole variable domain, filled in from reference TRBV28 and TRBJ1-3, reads DVKVTQSSRYLVKRTGEKVFLECVQDMDHENMFWYRQDPGLGLRLIYFSYDVKMKEKGDIPEGYSVSREKKERFSLILESASTNQTSMYLCASRGGNTIYFGEGSWLTVV.

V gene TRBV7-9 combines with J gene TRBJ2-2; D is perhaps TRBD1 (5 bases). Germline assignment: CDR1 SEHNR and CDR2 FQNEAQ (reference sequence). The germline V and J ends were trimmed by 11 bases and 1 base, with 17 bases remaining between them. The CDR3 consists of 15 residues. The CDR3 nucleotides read TGTGCCTTCCCCTCAGGGCCTAAGAACACCGGGGAGCTGTTTTTT. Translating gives CAFPSGPKNTGELFF.

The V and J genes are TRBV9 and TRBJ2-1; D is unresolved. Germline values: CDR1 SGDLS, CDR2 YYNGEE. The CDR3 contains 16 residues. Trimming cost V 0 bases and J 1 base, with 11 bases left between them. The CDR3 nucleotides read TGTGCCAGCAGCGTAGGTCAGTCTGCTTCCTACAATGAGCAGTTCTTC. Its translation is CASSVGQSASYNEQFF.

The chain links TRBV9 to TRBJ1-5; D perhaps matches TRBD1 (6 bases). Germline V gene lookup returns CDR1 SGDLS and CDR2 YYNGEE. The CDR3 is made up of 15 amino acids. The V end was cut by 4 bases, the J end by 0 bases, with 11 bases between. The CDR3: CASSLGGGSNQPQHF. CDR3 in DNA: TGTGCCAGCAGCCTAGGGGGGGGTAGCAATCAGCCCCAGCATTTT.

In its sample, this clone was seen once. DNA for the CDR3: TGTGCCATCAGTGGAATGGCAAGCGGGAGGCCAAGTTTTGATGAGCAGTTCTTC. Its translation is CAISGMASGRPSFDEQFF. This chain uses TRBV10-3 with TRBJ2-1, with TRBD2 matching over 9 bases. Germline V lookup: CDR1 ENHRY, CDR2 SYGVKD. CDR3 length: 18 amino acids. The ends lost 4 bases at V and 8 bases at J; junction bases unmatched: 18.

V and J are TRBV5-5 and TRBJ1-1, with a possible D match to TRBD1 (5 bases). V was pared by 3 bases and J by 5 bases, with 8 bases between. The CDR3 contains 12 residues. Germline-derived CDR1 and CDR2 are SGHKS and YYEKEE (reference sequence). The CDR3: CASSSGGTEAFF. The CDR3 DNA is TGTGCCAGCAGCTCGGGGGGTACTGAAGCTTTCTTT.

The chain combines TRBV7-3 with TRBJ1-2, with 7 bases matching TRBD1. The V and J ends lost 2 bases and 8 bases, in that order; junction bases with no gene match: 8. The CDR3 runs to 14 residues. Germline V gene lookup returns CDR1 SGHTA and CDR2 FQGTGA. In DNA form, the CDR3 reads TGTGCCAGCAGCTTAGGCGACAGGGCAGGCGGCTACACCTTC. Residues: CASSLGDRAGGYTF.